This T cell receptor (beta chain) was captured by sequencing in a study of T cell responses to AZD1222 COVID-19 vaccine. V dropped 7 bases and J dropped 0 bases, with 8 bases sitting between them. This CDR3 has 13 residues. CDR1 and CDR2 from the germline V gene are MNHEY and SVGAGI. Some clones are missing from TCRdb's copy, which holds only in-frame ones; the method was immunoSEQ multiplex PCR. The sample lists about 130,000 clones; roughly 85% were seen once. This TCR was recovered from an adult in good health. The specimen was peripheral blood, collected on day 0 of AZD1222 vaccination. The genes are TRBV6-5 and TRBJ2-3; D gene unclear. CDR3 sequence reads: CASKLTSTDTQYF. The CDR3 region has the DNA TGTGCCAGCAAACTGACTAGCACAGATACGCAGTATTTT.